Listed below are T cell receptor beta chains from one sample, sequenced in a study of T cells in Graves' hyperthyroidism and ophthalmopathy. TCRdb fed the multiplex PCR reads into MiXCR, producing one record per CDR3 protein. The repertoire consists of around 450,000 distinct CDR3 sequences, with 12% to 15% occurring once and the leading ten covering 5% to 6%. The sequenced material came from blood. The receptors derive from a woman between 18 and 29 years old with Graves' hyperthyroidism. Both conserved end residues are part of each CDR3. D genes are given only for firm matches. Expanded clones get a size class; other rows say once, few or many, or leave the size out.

CDR3nt: TGTGCCAGCAGTTCCGCGCCAACAAAGAGGAACACTGAAGCTTTCTTT; CDR3aa: CASSSAPTKRNTEAFF; d_gene: -; j_gene: TRBJ1-1; abundance: many; v_gene: TRBV12-3/TRBV12-4
CDR3nt: TGCAGCGTTGAAGTAGGGGGACAGGGTGGCTACACCTTC; CDR3aa: CSVEVGGQGGYTF; d_gene: TRBD1; j_gene: TRBJ1-2; abundance: many; v_gene: TRBV29-1
CDR3nt: TGCGCCAGCATTACTCAGGGATACAATGAGCAGTTCTTC; CDR3aa: CASITQGYNEQFF; d_gene: -; j_gene: TRBJ2-1; abundance: -; v_gene: TRBV10-2
CDR3nt: TGTGCCAGCAGCCCTGGGGGTACGGCCAACACCGGGGAGCTGCTTTTT; CDR3aa: CASSPGGTANTGELLF; d_gene: -; j_gene: TRBJ2-2; abundance: -; v_gene: TRBV5-4
CDR3nt: TGTGCCAGCAGCTCAGGGGTTGGGGCCAACGTCCTGACTTTC; CDR3aa: CASSSGVGANVLTF; d_gene: -; j_gene: TRBJ2-6; abundance: many; v_gene: TRBV7-9
CDR3nt: TGTGCCAGCAGTTCACCCTTACATCAGGCCGCCTACGAGCAGTACTTC; CDR3aa: CASSSPLHQAAYEQYF; d_gene: -; j_gene: TRBJ2-7; abundance: many; v_gene: TRBV28
CDR3nt: TGTGCCGGTTCCACAGGGCGCGAGACTGAAGCTTTCTTT; CDR3aa: CAGSTGRETEAFF; d_gene: -; j_gene: TRBJ1-1; abundance: many; v_gene: TRBV28
CDR3nt: TGTGCCAGCAGCTTAATGGTGGGGGGGGGACGAGGAGAGCAGTTCTTC; CDR3aa: CASSLMVGGGRGEQFF; d_gene: TRBD2; j_gene: TRBJ2-1; abundance: -; v_gene: TRBV11-1
CDR3nt: TGTGCCAGCAGTGACCCGGCAGGGGGCTCCACGAACTTC; CDR3aa: CASSDPAGGSTNF; d_gene: TRBD1; j_gene: TRBJ2-5; abundance: few; v_gene: TRBV6-1
CDR3nt: TGCAGTGCTAGAGCGGGCACAGATACGCAGTATTTT; CDR3aa: CSARAGTDTQYF; d_gene: -; j_gene: TRBJ2-3; abundance: many; v_gene: TRBV20-1
CDR3nt: TGTGCCAGCAGTAAGACTAGCGGGTTCACAGATACGCAGTATTTT; CDR3aa: CASSKTSGFTDTQYF; d_gene: TRBD2; j_gene: TRBJ2-3; abundance: many; v_gene: TRBV3-1
CDR3nt: TGTGCCAGCAGTAGCCGCCGGGACAGGGTCTACAATGAGCAGTTCTTC; CDR3aa: CASSSRRDRVYNEQFF; d_gene: TRBD1; j_gene: TRBJ2-1; abundance: -; v_gene: TRBV12-3/TRBV12-4
CDR3nt: TGTGCCACCAGTGATGCGACTAGCGGGGACAATGAGCAGTTCTTC; CDR3aa: CATSDATSGDNEQFF; d_gene: TRBD2; j_gene: TRBJ2-1; abundance: many; v_gene: TRBV24-1
CDR3nt: TGTGCCAGCAGCGGCTCGGGACAGGGGGCGGTATATGGCTACACCTTC; CDR3aa: CASSGSGQGAVYGYTF; d_gene: TRBD1; j_gene: TRBJ1-2; abundance: -; v_gene: TRBV9